These 18 T cell receptor beta chains were sequenced from one sample in a study of blood T cells in healthy people across ages. It was with a sample-barcoded 5' primer and a J-beta primer mix that a second PCR of roughly 7 to 12 cycles was run. Using its own MiXCR run on the 5' RACE reads, TCRdb lists one record per CDR3 protein. Found here are over a million distinct CDR3 sequences, around 59% of them singletons; the top ten hold over 6.5%. Sequencing was carried out using blood. Every receptor here comes from a man aged 18 to 29 in good health.

The chain employs TRBV7-9 and TRBJ2-5, with D possibly matching TRBD1 (6 bases). Trimming stripped 3 bases from V and 2 bases from J, with 13 bases between. This CDR3 contains 15 residues. Germline CDR1 reads SEHNR; CDR2 reads FQNEAQ (reference sequence). DNA of the CDR3: TGTGCCAGCAGCTTCTCCCGGACAGCACAAGAGACCCAGTACTTC. Amino acids: CASSFSRTAQETQYF.

This chain links TRBV5-1 with TRBJ2-5; 7 nucleotides agree with TRBD1. J was trimmed by 5 bases and V by 4 bases; bases with no gene match: 8. In germline, CDR1 is SGHRS, CDR2 YFSETQ. The CDR3 has 14 residues. The chain's CDR3 is CASSNGQVQETQYF. The CDR3 DNA is TGCGCCAGCAGCAACGGACAGGTCCAGGAGACCCAGTACTTC.

The V gene is TRBV2, the J gene TRBJ1-6, with TRBD1 identical over 7 bases. Unmatched junction bases numbered 8, after V lost 4 bases and J lost 5 bases. The CDR3 totals 16 residues. The V gene's germline CDR1 is SNHLY and CDR2 FYNNEI. The CDR3: CASSGTAGGNNSPLHF. CDR3 DNA sequence: TGTGCCAGCAGTGGGACAGCAGGGGGAAATAATTCACCCCTCCACTTT.

This clonotype showed up just once. This chain links TRBV6-5 with TRBJ2-3; D not resolved. The CDR3 covers 15 residues. The germline V gene has CDR1 MNHEY and CDR2 SVGAGI. V was pared by 3 bases and J by 2 bases, with 12 bases between. The CDR3 here is CASSYLGIVTDTQYF. CDR3 DNA: TGTGCCAGCAGTTATCTAGGGATTGTCACAGATACGCAGTATTTT.

The V gene is TRBV27, the J gene TRBJ2-1; unclear D gene. Trimming pared 6 bases from V and 8 bases from J, leaving 20 bases between. CDR1 and CDR2 (germline): MNHEY, SMNVEV (reference sequence). The CDR3 extends over 15 amino acids. This chain's CDR3 is CASSQYRHHSYEQFF. CDR3 in DNA: TGTGCCAGCAGCCAATACAGACACCATTCTTATGAGCAGTTCTTC.

The V gene is TRBV2, the J gene TRBJ2-1; 7 bases line up with TRBD2. The V gene's germline CDR1 is SNHLY and CDR2 FYNNEI. The CDR3 has 22 residues. J gave up 5 bases and V 5 bases, and 30 bases lay outside the gene matches. The CDR3 region has the DNA TGTGCCAGCAGTACTCCGCCGGGATCAGGACTAGTGGGCCGAACACGCCACAATGAGCAGTTCTTC. This sequence encodes CASSTPPGSGLVGRTRHNEQFF.

The gene calls are TRBV6-5 and TRBJ2-7, with D possibly matching TRBD2 (5 bases). The V end was cut by 0 bases, the J end by 0 bases, with 18 bases between. Germline CDR1 reads MNHEY; CDR2 reads SVGAGI. The CDR3 spans 18 residues. The CDR3 loop reads CASSYSMDLHKLSYEQYF. The CDR3 DNA follows: TGTGCCAGCAGTTACTCGATGGACTTGCACAAACTCTCCTACGAGCAGTACTTC.

There are a few counts of this clonotype. The chain couples TRBV25-1 to TRBJ2-5; a possible D gene is TRBD2 (5 bases). V lost 7 bases, J lost 5 bases, and 29 bases lay in between. The germline V gene encodes CDR1 MGHDK and CDR2 SYGVNS. CDR3 length: 18 residues. The CDR3 protein is CASTGGRSEQILGETQYF. The CDR3, as DNA: TGTGCCAGCACCGGAGGTCGAAGTGAACAAATACTCGGGGAGACCCAGTACTTC. The full variable domain, completed using reference TRBV25-1 and TRBJ2-5, is EADIYQTPRYLVIGTGKKITLECSQTMGHDKMYWYQQDPGMELHLIHYSYGVNSTEKGDLSSESTVSRIRTEHFPLTLESARPSHTSQYLCASTGGRSEQILGETQYFGPGTRLLVL.

The chain combines TRBV9 with TRBJ2-2; D ambiguous. The V gene lost 2 bases and the J gene lost 2 bases, with 4 bases spanning the gap. Germline V gene data show CDR1 as SGDLS and CDR2 as YYNGEE. CDR3 size: 13 residues. CDR3 sequence: CASSVPNTGELFF. CDR3 bases: TGTGCCAGCAGCGTCCCAAACACCGGGGAGCTGTTTTTT.

The rearrangement joins TRBV5-1 to TRBJ1-1; TRBD1 matches at 8 bases. The germline CDR1 and CDR2 sequences are SGHRS and YFSETQ. Trimming removed 4 bases from V and 5 bases from J; junction bases left unmatched: 7. The CDR3 runs to 14 residues. The CDR3 DNA follows: TGCGCCAGCAGCCCGGACAGGGATGGAACTGAAGCTTTCTTT. This encodes CASSPDRDGTEAFF.

The rearrangement links TRBV29-1 to TRBJ2-1; D tentatively fits TRBD1 or TRBD2 (5 bases each). CDR3 length equals 12 residues. The ends were cut back, 7 bases at V and 4 bases at J, with 11 bases in the middle. CDR1 is SQVTM, CDR2 ANQGSEA, per germline. The CDR3 nucleotides are TGCAGCGCCGGGGCAGGGTACAATGAGCAGTTCTTC. It is translated as CSAGAGYNEQFF.

The gene calls are TRBV7-2 and TRBJ1-5; D is unresolved. The CDR3 is 12 amino acids. Trimming pared 2 bases from V and 9 bases from J, leaving 8 bases between. Germline V gene lookup returns CDR1 SGHTA and CDR2 FQGNSA. CDR3 bases: TGTGCCAGCAGCTTAATACAAGGGCCCCAGCATTTT. Amino acids: CASSLIQGPQHF. The full variable domain, with the rest looked up from reference TRBV7-2 and TRBJ1-5, is GAGVSQSPSNKVTEKGKDVELRCDPISGHTALYWYRQSLGQGLEFLIYFQGNSAPDKSGLPSDRFSAERTGGSVSTLTIQRTQQEDSAVYLCASSLIQGPQHFGDGTRLSIL.

The rearrangement links TRBV4-2 to TRBJ1-3; D not certain. The V gene's germline CDR1 is LGHNA and CDR2 YNFKEQ. The ends were cut back, 6 bases at V and 6 bases at J, with 9 bases in the middle. The CDR3 length is 12 residues. The CDR3 reads CASSSEENTIYF. CDR3 DNA: TGTGCCAGCAGTTCTGAGGAAAACACCATATATTTT.

This clonotype is a singleton in its sample. The chain is built from TRBV12-3 or TRBV12-4 and TRBJ2-2; D is unclear. CDR3 size: 15 residues. V shed 4 bases and J shed 5 bases, with 14 bases lying between them. CDR3 sequence reads: CASSYPGASTGELFF. CDR3 sequence (DNA): TGTGCCAGCAGTTATCCCGGCGCTTCAACCGGGGAGCTGTTTTTT.

V usage is TRBV27 and J usage is TRBJ2-5, with TRBD1 as a possible D gene (6 bases). The germline CDR1 and CDR2 sequences are MNHEY and SMNVEV (reference sequence). V lost 5 bases and J lost 2, with 12 bases in between. This CDR3 region has 14 residues. The CDR3 region is CASSPWTEQETQYF. As DNA, the CDR3 is TGTGCCAGCAGTCCTTGGACAGAACAAGAGACCCAGTACTTC.

CDR3 protein: CAIRTGQGTGAYEQYF. CDR3 nucleotides: TGCGCCATCCGTACGGGACAGGGAACTGGAGCCTACGAGCAGTACTTC. This sequence joins TRBV10-2 and TRBJ2-4; 9 bases fit TRBD1. The DNA end lines up better with TRBJ2-7; the J call may be wrong. CDR3 size: 16 residues. From germline, CDR1 is WSHSY and CDR2 SAAADI.

In its sample, this clonotype was seen a few times. The chain couples TRBV7-2 to TRBJ2-5; D tentatively fits TRBD1 or TRBD2 (6 bases each). CDR1 and CDR2 from the germline V gene are SGHTA and FQGNSA. V was clipped by 1 base and J by 2 bases, with 11 bases between them. The CDR3 is 15 amino acids. The CDR3: CASSLVGGLQETQYF. The CDR3 DNA is TGTGCCAGCAGCTTAGTTGGGGGGCTACAAGAGACCCAGTACTTC.

This clonotype showed up just a few times. The chain employs TRBV3-1 and TRBJ2-5; D remains ambiguous. V was trimmed by 4 bases and J by 1 base, leaving 13 bases between them. Germline V lookup: CDR1 LGHDT, CDR2 YNNKEL (reference sequence). CDR3 size: 15 residues. The CDR3 loop is CASSPIIAFQETQYF. For the CDR3, the DNA is TGTGCCAGCAGCCCTATAATAGCTTTCCAAGAGACCCAGTACTTC.